Shown below are 11 T cell receptor beta chains from a single sample sequenced in a study of cytomegalovirus exposure and HLA in healthy donors. The PCR made use of 60 Vbeta and 13 Jbeta primers. TCRdb keeps only in-frame clones here, not all; method: immunoSEQ multiplex PCR. This sample yields 95,000 to 150,000 clones, of which roughly 80% are seen a single time; about 3% belongs to the top ten. Sequenced: PBMCs. The receptors shown here come from a woman aged 35 to 49 in good health and CMV-seropositive.

The chain couples TRBV30 to TRBJ2-1, with 7 bases aligning to TRBD1. Per the germline V gene, CDR1 is GTSNPN and CDR2 is SVGIG (reference sequence). After removal of 4 bases from V and 7 bases from J, the junction contained 7 bases not matched to a gene. The CDR3 is 13 amino acids. The CDR3 here is CAWTPGQLNEQFF. DNA of the CDR3: TGTGCCTGGACGCCGGGACAGTTGAATGAGCAGTTCTTC.

The chain recombines TRBV30 with TRBJ2-2; 8 positions agree with TRBD1. The length of the CDR3 is 16 residues. Germline trimming cut 2 bases from V and 4 bases from J; bases unmatched to any gene: 9. Germline V gene data show CDR1 as GTSNPN and CDR2 as SVGIG (reference sequence). CDR3 sequence reads: CAWSLQGALGTGELFF. For the CDR3, the DNA is TGTGCCTGGAGTCTCCAGGGGGCGCTTGGCACCGGGGAGCTGTTTTTT.

CDR3 DNA: TGTGCCAGCAGCAAAGTGCAGGGAAATGGAAACACCATATATTTT. Amino acid sequence: CASSKVQGNGNTIYF. The J gene is TRBJ1-3, the V gene TRBV7-2; D may be TRBD1 (5 bases). This CDR3 is built from 15 residues. Germline CDR1 and CDR2: SGHTA and FQGNSA. Trimming took off 5 bases at V and 3 bases at J, with 14 bases between the two ends.

The V call is TRBV6-5, the J call TRBJ2-7; TRBD2 matches at 9 bases. V lost 6 bases and J lost 0; bases outside the gene matches: 6. This CDR3 has 15 amino acids. Germline loops: CDR1 MNHEY, CDR2 SVGAGI. The CDR3 here is CASRAPLAGSYEQYF. The CDR3 region has the DNA TGTGCCAGCAGAGCCCCACTAGCGGGCTCCTACGAGCAGTACTTC.

The chain is built from TRBV19 and TRBJ2-7, with a weak D call TRBD2 (5 bases). The V and J ends lost 1 base and 1 base respectively, with 11 bases between them. The length of the CDR3 is 15 residues. Germline assignment: CDR1 LNHDA and CDR2 SQIVND (reference sequence). The CDR3 sequence: CASSIAPGKSYEQYF. The CDR3, as DNA: TGTGCCAGTAGTATAGCGCCGGGAAAATCCTACGAGCAGTACTTC.

This clone has a single count. V and J are TRBV4-2 and TRBJ1-4; D is uncertain. CDR3 length equals 10 residues. Germline CDR1 LGHNA, CDR2 YNFKEQ. V shed 8 bases and J shed 8 bases, with 6 bases lying between them. Here the CDR3 reads CASSGEKLFF. The CDR3 DNA is TGTGCCAGCTCGGGGGAAAAACTGTTTTTT.

This clone appeared a single time. V is TRBV6-5 and J is TRBJ2-7, with 7 bases identical to TRBD1. The CDR3 spans 14 residues. The germline gives CDR1 MNHEY, CDR2 SVGAGI. V lost 3 bases to trimming and J lost 3 bases; unmatched junction nucleotides: 5. The CDR3 nucleotides read TGTGCCAGCAGTTATAAGCCAGGGGGCTACGAGCAGTACTTC. Its translation: CASSYKPGGYEQYF.

J is TRBJ2-3 and V is TRBV21-1; the table names TRBD1, a call not compared with the DNA. TRBV21-1 is a documented pseudogene. This CDR3 has 20 amino acids. The CDR3 is CASSKGRCKGDPPSTDTQYF. The CDR3 region has the DNA TGTGCCAGCAGCAAAGGAAGGTGTAAGGGGGATCCCCCTAGCACAGATACGCAGTATTTT.

The chain links TRBV5-4 to TRBJ2-5; 9 bases are a match to TRBD2. Germline-derived CDR1 and CDR2 are SGHNT and YYREEE (reference sequence). This CDR3 is 18 amino acids long. V gave up 3 bases and J gave up 4 bases; unmatched junction bases: 16. The CDR3 loop is CASSSGGGSGSGVETQYF. Written as DNA, the CDR3 is TGTGCCAGCAGCTCGGGGGGAGGTAGCGGGAGTGGCGTAGAGACCCAGTACTTC.

V gene TRBV6-6 combines with J gene TRBJ2-1, with D perhaps TRBD1 (6 bases). Germline V gene data show CDR1 as MNHNY and CDR2 as SVGAGI (reference sequence). V lost 2 bases to trimming and J lost 7 bases, with 9 bases between them. This CDR3 has 13 residues. The chain's CDR3 is CASSYRGGNEQFF. CDR3 coding DNA: TGTGCCAGCAGTTACAGAGGGGGAAATGAGCAGTTCTTC.

The chain has TRBV7-3 and TRBJ2-2; 14 nucleotides match TRBD2. The junction had 5 bases not matched to a gene; V was cut back by 2 bases and J by 6 bases. Germline CDR1 SGHTA, CDR2 FQGTGA. The CDR3 length is 17 residues. The DNA of the CDR3 is TGTGCCAGCAGCTTAGGAGGGACTAGCGGGAGCCCCGGGGAGCTGTTTTTT. Protein product: CASSLGGTSGSPGELFF.